Presented here are 8 T cell receptor beta chains from one specimen sequenced in a study of blood T cells in healthy people across ages. A second PCR, run for roughly 7 to 11 cycles, used a sample-barcoded 5' primer plus a J-beta primer mix. Each CDR3 protein is one row after TCRdb ran MiXCR on the 5' RACE reads. This sample yields some 690,000 distinct CDR3 sequences, of which approximately 21% are seen a single time; about 22% belongs to the top ten. Source material: blood. All receptors come from a man aged 65 to 85 in good health.

This clonotype has a handful of counts. The chain is built from TRBV19 and TRBJ1-2; the D gene is possibly TRBD1 (5 bases). CDR3 length: 13 amino acids. Per germline, CDR1 LNHDA and CDR2 SQIVND (reference sequence). Between the trimmed V and J ends, which lost 7 bases and 8 bases, there was a span of 17 bases. The CDR3 bases are TGTGCCAGTACCCTGGGGGGTGTAGGAGGCTACACCTTC. Its protein product is CASTLGGVGGYTF.

The table lists this clonotype with a few counts. The rearrangement links TRBV9 to TRBJ2-5; the D gene is possibly TRBD1 (5 bases). The J call is in doubt because the DNA end fits TRBJ2-1 better. This CDR3 region has 16 residues. CDR1 is SGDLS, CDR2 YYNGEE, per germline. CDR3 sequence reads: CASSVELRSSRDEQFF. The CDR3 region has the DNA TGTGCCAGCAGCGTAGAGTTGAGGTCGAGCAGGGATGAGCAGTTCTTC.

This clonotype turned up a few times. The chain recombines TRBV9 with TRBJ2-1; D is possibly TRBD2 (5 bases). The V gene's germline CDR1 is SGDLS and CDR2 YYNGEE. CDR3 length: 16 residues. The V and J ends lost 4 bases and 0 bases respectively, with 14 bases between them. DNA of the CDR3: TGTGCCAGCAGCCTCGCCGGGATTATCTCCTACAATGAGCAGTTCTTC. Its protein is CASSLAGIISYNEQFF.

The V and J genes are TRBV20-1 and TRBJ2-1; D is possibly TRBD2 (5 bases). V was shortened by 0 bases and J by 6 bases, with 15 bases between the two germline ends. Per the germline V gene, CDR1 is DFQATT and CDR2 is SNEGSKA (reference sequence). This CDR3 contains 15 residues. The DNA for the CDR3 is TGCAGTGCTAGAGATCCGGTGGGAGTGAGCAATGAGCAGTTCTTC. As protein: CSARDPVGVSNEQFF.

This clonotype was found a few times. The chain recombines TRBV20-1 with TRBJ2-4, with D unclear. V was cut by 6 bases and J by 3 bases, with 9 bases left in between. The CDR3 extends over 12 amino acids. CDR1 DFQATT and CDR2 SNEGSKA come from the germline V gene (reference sequence). The CDR3 DNA reads TGCAGTGCCAGGCATGTCAAAAACATTCAGTACTTC. Residues: CSARHVKNIQYF.

The V and J genes are TRBV28 and TRBJ1-2; 9 bases are shared with TRBD1. This CDR3 contains 14 residues. V was pared by 3 bases and J by 8 bases, with 7 bases of the junction left unmatched. Germline-derived CDR1 and CDR2 are MDHEN and SYDVKM. The CDR3 spells CASSLGQGKMGYTF. CDR3 DNA sequence: TGTGCCAGCAGTTTGGGACAGGGCAAAATGGGCTACACCTTC.

V usage is TRBV20-1 and J usage is TRBJ1-5, with 8 bases aligning to TRBD1. Germline V gene lookup returns CDR1 DFQATT and CDR2 SNEGSKA (reference sequence). The CDR3 spans 16 residues. V shed 0 bases, J shed 6 bases, and the junction held 10 bases outside the gene matches. CDR3 sequence: CSARDGNRGVRQPQHF. For the CDR3, the DNA is TGCAGTGCTAGAGATGGAAACAGGGGGGTCCGTCAGCCCCAGCATTTT.

V usage is TRBV19 and J usage is TRBJ2-2, with D possibly being TRBD1 (6 bases). The length of the CDR3 is 16 residues. Between the trimmed V and J ends, which lost 5 bases and 3 bases, there was a span of 16 bases. In germline, CDR1 is LNHDA, CDR2 SQIVND (reference sequence). CDR3 sequence: CASSGYRVEDTGELFF. CDR3 coding DNA: TGTGCCAGTAGTGGTTACAGGGTTGAGGACACCGGGGAGCTGTTTTTT.